This T cell receptor beta chain appears in the sequencing data of a study of blood T cell repertoires in COVID-19. Study summary: The United States, Italy and Spain provided the acute and convalescent COVID-19 samples.

Using immunoSEQ multiplex PCR, the repertoire was profiled, and TCRdb retains in-frame clones only, with some absent. The sample has about 180,000 clones, more than 70% seen once; the top ten hold around 8.6%. Trimming removed 0 bases from V and 7 bases from J, with 7 bases in between. This CDR3 contains 12 residues. Recruitment covered roughly 24 US areas and drew participants whose ages spanned roughly 18 to 90 years. Participants reported their clinical history, and cohort assignment relied on those reports. Sequenced input: PBMCs or T cells enriched from blood (not recorded which). V is TRBV12-3 or TRBV12-4 and J is TRBJ2-7; possibly TRBD2 for D (5 bases). This TCR derives from a woman in her twenties or thirties who had recovered from COVID-19. CDR3 in DNA: TGTGCCAGCAGTTTAGCCTTAGCGGAGCAGTACTTC. This gives the protein CASSLALAEQYF.